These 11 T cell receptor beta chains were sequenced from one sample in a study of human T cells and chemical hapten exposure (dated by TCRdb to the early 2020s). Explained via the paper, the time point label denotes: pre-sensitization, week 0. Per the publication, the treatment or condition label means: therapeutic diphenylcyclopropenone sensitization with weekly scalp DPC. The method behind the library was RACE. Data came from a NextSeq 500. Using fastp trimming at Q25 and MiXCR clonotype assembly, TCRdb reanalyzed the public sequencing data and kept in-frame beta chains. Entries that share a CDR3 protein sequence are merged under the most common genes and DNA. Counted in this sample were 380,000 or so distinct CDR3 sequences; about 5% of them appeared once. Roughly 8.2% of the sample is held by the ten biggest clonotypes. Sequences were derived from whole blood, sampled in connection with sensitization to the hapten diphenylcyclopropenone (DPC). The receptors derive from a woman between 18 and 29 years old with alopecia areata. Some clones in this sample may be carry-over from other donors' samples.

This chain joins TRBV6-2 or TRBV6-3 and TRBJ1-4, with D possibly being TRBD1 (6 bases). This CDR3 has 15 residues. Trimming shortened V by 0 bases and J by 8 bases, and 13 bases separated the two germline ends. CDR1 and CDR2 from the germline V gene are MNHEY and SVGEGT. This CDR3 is CASSYSAGGGEKLFF. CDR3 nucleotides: TGTGCCAGCAGTTACTCCGCGGGGGGCGGCGAAAAACTGTTTTTT.

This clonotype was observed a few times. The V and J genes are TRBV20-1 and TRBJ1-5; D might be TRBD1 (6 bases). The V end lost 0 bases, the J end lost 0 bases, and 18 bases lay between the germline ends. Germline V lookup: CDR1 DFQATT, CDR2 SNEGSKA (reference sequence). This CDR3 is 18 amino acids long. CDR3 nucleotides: TGCAGTGCTAGAGATGGGGGGGCCCTACGGGATAGCAATCAGCCCCAGCATTTT. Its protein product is CSARDGGALRDSNQPQHF.

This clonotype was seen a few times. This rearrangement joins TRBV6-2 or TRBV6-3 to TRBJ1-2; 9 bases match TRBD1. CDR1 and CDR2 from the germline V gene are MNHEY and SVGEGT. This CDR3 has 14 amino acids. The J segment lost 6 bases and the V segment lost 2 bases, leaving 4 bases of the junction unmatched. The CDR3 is CASSYAQGADGYTF. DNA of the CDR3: TGTGCCAGCAGTTACGCACAGGGGGCCGATGGCTACACCTTC.

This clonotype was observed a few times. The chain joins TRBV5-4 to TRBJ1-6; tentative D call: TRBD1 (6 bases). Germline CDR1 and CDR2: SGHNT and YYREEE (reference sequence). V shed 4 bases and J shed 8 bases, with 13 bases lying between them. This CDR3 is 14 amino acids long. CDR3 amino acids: CASSPTGSDSPLHF. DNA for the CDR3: TGTGCCAGCAGCCCAACAGGGTCGGATTCACCCCTCCACTTT.

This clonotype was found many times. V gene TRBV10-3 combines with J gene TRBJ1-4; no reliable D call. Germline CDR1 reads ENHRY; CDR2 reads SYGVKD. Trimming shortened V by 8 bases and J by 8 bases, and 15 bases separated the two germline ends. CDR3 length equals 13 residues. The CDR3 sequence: CAIRPALGEKLFF. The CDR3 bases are TGTGCCATCCGACCGGCGCTCGGAGAAAAACTGTTTTTT.

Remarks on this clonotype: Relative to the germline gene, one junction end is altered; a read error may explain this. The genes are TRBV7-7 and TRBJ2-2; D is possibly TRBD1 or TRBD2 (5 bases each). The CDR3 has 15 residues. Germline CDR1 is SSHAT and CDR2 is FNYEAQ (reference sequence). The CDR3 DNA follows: TGTGCTAGCAGCTTCGGGGCCCCGAACACCGGGGAGCTGTTTTTT. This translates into CASSFGAPNTGELFF.

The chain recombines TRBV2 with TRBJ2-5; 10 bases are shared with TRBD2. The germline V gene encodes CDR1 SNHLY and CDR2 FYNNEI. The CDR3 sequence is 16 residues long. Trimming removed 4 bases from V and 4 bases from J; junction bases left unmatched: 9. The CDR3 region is CASSGEAGGPGETQYF. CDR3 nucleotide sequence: TGTGCCAGCAGTGGAGAAGCGGGGGGGCCGGGAGAGACCCAGTACTTC.

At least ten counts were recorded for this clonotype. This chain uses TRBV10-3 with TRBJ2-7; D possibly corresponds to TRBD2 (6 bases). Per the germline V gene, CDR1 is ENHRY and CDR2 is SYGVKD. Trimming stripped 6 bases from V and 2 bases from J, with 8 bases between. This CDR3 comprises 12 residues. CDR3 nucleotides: TGTGCCATCAGGGGACTTACCTACGAGCAGTACTTC. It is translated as CAIRGLTYEQYF.

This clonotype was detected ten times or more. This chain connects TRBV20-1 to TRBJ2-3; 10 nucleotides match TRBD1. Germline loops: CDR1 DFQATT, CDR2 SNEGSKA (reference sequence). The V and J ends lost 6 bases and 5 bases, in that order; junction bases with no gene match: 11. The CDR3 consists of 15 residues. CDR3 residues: CSALKWTGGGDTQYF. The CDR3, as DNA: TGCAGTGCCCTGAAATGGACAGGGGGGGGAGATACGCAGTATTTT.

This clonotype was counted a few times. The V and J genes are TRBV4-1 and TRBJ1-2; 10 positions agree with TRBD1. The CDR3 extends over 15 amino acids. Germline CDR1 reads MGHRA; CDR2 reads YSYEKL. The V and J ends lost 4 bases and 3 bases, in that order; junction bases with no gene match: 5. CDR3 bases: TGCGCCAGCAGCCCGAATGGACAGGGGGACTATGGCTACACCTTC. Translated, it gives CASSPNGQGDYGYTF.

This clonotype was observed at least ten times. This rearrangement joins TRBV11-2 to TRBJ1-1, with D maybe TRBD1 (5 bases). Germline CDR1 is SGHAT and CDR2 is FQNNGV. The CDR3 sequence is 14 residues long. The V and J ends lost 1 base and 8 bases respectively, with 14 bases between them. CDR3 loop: CASSLVSGRREAFF. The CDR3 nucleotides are TGTGCCAGCAGCTTAGTTTCGGGACGCAGGGAAGCTTTCTTT.